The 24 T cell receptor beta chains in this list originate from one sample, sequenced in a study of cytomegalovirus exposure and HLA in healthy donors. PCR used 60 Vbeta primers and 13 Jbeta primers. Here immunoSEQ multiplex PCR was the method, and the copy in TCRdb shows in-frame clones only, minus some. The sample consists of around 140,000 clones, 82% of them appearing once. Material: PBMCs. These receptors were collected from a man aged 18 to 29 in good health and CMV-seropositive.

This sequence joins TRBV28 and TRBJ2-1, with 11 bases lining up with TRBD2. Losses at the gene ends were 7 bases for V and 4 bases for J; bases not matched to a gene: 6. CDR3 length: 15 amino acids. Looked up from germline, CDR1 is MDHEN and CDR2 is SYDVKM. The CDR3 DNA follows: TGTGCCAGCATTTCCGGGACTAGCGGTTACAATGAGCAGTTCTTC. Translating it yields CASISGTSGYNEQFF.

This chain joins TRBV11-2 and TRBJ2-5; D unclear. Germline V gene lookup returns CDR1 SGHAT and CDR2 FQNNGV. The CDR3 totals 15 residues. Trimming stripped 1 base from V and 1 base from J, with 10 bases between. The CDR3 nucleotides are TGTGCCAGCAGCTTAGGTGGGCAGTTCCAAGAGACCCAGTACTTC. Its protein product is CASSLGGQFQETQYF.

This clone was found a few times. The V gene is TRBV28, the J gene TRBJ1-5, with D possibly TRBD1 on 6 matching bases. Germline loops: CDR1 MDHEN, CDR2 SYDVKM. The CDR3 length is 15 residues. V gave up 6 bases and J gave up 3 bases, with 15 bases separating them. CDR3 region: CASSPHRAPNQPQHF. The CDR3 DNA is TGTGCCAGCAGCCCCCACAGGGCCCCCAATCAGCCCCAGCATTTT.

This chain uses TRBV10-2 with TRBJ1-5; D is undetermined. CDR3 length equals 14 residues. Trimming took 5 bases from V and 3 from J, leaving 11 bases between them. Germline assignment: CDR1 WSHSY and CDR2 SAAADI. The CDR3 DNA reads TGCGCCAGCAGTAGATCGACACCCAATCAGCCCCAGCATTTT. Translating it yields CASSRSTPNQPQHF.

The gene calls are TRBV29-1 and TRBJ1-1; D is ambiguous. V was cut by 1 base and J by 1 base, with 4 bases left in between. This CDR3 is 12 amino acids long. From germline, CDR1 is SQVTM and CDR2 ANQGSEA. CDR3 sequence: CSVEGANTEAFF. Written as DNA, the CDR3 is TGCAGCGTTGAAGGGGCGAACACTGAAGCTTTCTTT. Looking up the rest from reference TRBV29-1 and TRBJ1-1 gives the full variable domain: SAVISQKPSRDICQRGTSLTIQCQVDSQVTMMFWYRQQPGQSLTLIATANQGSEATYESGFVIDKFPISRPNLTFSTLTVSNMSPEDSSIYLCSVEGANTEAFFGQGTRLTVV.

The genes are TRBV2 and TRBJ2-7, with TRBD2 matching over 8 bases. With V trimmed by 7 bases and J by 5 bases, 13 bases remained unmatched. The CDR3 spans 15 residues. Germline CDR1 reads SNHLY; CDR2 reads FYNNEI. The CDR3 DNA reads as TGTGCCAGCAATCGTCCGGGAGGGCTATTCCACGAGCAGTACTTC. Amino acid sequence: CASNRPGGLFHEQYF. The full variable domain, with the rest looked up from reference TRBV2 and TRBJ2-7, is EPEVTQTPSHQVTQMGQEVILRCVPISNHLYFYWYRQILGQKVEFLVSFYNNEISEKSEIFDDQFSVERPDGSNFTLKIRSTKLEDSAMYFCASNRPGGLFHEQYFGPGTRLTVT.

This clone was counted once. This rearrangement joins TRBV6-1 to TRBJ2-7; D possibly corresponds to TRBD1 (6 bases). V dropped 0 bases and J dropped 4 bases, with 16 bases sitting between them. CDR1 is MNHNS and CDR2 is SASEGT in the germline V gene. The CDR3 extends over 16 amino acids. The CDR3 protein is CASSEAVDGTTYEQYF. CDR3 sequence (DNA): TGTGCCAGCAGTGAAGCGGTAGACGGGACAACTTACGAGCAGTACTTC.

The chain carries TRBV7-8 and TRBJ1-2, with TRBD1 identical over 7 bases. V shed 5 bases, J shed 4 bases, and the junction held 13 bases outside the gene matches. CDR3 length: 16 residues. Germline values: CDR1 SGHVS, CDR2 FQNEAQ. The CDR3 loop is CASSRTYGDSTYGYTF. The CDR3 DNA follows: TGTGCCAGCAGCCGCACTTACGGGGACAGCACCTATGGCTACACCTTC.

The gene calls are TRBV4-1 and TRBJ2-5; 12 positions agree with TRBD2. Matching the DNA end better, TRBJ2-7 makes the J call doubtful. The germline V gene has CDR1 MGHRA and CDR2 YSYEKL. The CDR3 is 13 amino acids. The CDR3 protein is CASGLAGNYEQYF. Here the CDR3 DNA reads TGCGCCAGCGGACTAGCGGGGAACTACGAGCAGTACTTC.

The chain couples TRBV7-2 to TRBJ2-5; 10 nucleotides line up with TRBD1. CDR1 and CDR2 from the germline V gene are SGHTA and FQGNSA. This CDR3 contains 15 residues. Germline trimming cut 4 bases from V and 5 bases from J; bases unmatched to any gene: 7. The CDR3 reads CASSSDRGRGETQYF. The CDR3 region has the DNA TGTGCCAGCAGCTCAGACAGGGGGCGCGGGGAGACCCAGTACTTC. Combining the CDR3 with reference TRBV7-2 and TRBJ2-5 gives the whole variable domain GAGVSQSPSNKVTEKGKDVELRCDPISGHTALYWYRQSLGQGLEFLIYFQGNSAPDKSGLPSDRFSAERTGGSVSTLTIQRTQQEDSAVYLCASSSDRGRGETQYFGPGTRLLVL.

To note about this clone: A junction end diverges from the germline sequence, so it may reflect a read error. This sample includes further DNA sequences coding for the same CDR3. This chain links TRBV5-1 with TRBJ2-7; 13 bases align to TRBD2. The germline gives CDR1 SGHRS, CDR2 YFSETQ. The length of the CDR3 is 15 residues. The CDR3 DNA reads TGCGCTAGCAGCGGACTAGCGGGAGACCCCTACGAGCAGTACTTC. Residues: CASSGLAGDPYEQYF. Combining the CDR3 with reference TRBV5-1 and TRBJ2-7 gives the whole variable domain KAGVTQTPRYLIKTRGQQVTLSCSPISGHRSVSWYQQTPGQGLQFLFEYFSETQRNKGNFPGRFSGRQFSNSRSEMNVSTLELGDSALYLCASSGLAGDPYEQYFGPGTRLTVT.

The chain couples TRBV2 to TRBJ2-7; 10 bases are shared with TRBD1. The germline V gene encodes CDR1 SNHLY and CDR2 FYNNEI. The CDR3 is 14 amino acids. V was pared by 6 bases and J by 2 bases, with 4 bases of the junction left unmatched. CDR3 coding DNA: TGTGCCAGCAGGCCGGGACAGGGGACCTACGAGCAGTACTTC. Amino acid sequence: CASRPGQGTYEQYF.

The CDR3 sequence is CATRGGVIVEQYF. CDR3 nucleotides: TGTGCCACCCGGGGGGGCGTAATAGTGGAGCAGTACTTC. The chain combines TRBV10-3 with TRBJ2-7; 8 nucleotides match TRBD2. Germline lookup yields CDR1 ENHRY and CDR2 SYGVKD. The V and J ends lost 10 bases and 7 bases, in that order; junction bases with no gene match: 12. This CDR3 comprises 13 residues.

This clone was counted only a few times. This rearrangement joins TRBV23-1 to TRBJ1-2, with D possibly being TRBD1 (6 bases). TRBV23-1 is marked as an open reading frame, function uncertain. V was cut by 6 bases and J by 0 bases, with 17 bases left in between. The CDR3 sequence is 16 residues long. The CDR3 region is CASSPPWGGPNYGYTF. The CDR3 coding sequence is TGCGCCAGCAGCCCACCGTGGGGGGGGCCTAACTATGGCTACACCTTC.

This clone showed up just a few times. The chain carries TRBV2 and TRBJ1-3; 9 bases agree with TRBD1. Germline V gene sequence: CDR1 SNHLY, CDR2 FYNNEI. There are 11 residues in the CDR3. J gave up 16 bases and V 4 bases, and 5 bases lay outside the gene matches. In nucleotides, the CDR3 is TGTGCCAGCAGTGTGAGGGACAGGGCGTATTTT. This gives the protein CASSVRDRAYF.

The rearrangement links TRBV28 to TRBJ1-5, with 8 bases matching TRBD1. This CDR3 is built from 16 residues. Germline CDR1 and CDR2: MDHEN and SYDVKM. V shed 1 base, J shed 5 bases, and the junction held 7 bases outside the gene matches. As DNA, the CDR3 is TGTGCCAGCAGTTTATCGGCAGGGGGCCCCTATCAGCCCCAGCATTTT. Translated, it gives CASSLSAGGPYQPQHF.

The CDR3 DNA follows: TGTGCCAGCAGCTTAACTAGCGGGAGTCGCGCCGGGGAGCTGTTTTTT. Translation: CASSLTSGSRAGELFF. This rearrangement joins TRBV7-3 to TRBJ2-2; 9 bases agree with TRBD2. V trimming: 0 bases; J trimming: 6 bases; junction bases outside the gene matches: 5. Germline CDR1 is SGHTA and CDR2 is FQGTGA. The CDR3 has 16 amino acids.

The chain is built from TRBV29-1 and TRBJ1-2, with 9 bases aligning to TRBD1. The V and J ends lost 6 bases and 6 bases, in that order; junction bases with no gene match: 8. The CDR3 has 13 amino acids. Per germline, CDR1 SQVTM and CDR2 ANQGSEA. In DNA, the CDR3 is TGCAGCGTAGAATCGGGACAGGGCGATGGCTACACCTTC. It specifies CSVESGQGDGYTF.

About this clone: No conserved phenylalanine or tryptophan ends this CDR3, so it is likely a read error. This CDR3 is CASSMGAPTYEQYL. In nucleotides, the CDR3 is TGTGCCAGTAGTATGGGGGCCCCTACCTACGAGCAGTACCTC. The chain combines TRBV19 with TRBJ2-7; D perhaps matches TRBD1 (6 bases). This CDR3 has 14 residues. V lost 3 bases to trimming and J lost 2 bases, with 11 bases between them. CDR1 is LNHDA, CDR2 SQIVND, per germline (reference sequence).

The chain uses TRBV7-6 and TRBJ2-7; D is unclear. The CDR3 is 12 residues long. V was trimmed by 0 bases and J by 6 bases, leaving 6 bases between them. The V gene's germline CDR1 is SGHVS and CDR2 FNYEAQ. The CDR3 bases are TGTGCCAGCAGCTTAGCCGGGTTCGAGCAGTACTTC. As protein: CASSLAGFEQYF. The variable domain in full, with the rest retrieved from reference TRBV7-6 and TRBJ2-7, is GAGVSQSPRYKVTKRGQDVALRCDPISGHVSLYWYRQALGQGPEFLTYFNYEAQQDKSGLPNDRFSAERPEGSISTLTIQRTEQRDSAMYRCASSLAGFEQYFGPGTRLTVT.

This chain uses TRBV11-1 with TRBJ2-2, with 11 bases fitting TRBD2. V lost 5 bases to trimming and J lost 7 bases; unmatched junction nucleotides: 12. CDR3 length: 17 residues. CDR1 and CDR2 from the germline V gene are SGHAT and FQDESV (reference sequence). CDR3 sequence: CASSLQGLAAVVGELFF. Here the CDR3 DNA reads TGTGCCAGCAGCCTCCAGGGACTAGCGGCAGTAGTCGGGGAGCTGTTTTTT. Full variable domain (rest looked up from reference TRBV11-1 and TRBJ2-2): EAEVAQSPRYKITEKSQAVAFWCDPISGHATLYWYRQILGQGPELLVQFQDESVVDDSQLPKDRFSAERLKGVDSTLKIQPAELGDSAMYLCASSLQGLAAVVGELFFGEGSRLTVL.

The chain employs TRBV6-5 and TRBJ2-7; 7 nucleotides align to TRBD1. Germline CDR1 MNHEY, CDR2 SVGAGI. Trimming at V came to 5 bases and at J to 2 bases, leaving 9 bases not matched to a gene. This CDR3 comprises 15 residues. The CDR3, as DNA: TGTGCCAGCAGTCAGCGACAGGGCGATCCCTACGAGCAGTACTTC. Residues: CASSQRQGDPYEQYF.

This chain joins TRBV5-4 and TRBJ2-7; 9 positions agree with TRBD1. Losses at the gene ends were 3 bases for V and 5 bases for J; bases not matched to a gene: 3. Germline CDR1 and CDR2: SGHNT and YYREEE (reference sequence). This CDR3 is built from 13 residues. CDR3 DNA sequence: TGTGCCAGCAGCTCCGGGACAGGGAACGAGCAGTACTTC. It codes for CASSSGTGNEQYF.

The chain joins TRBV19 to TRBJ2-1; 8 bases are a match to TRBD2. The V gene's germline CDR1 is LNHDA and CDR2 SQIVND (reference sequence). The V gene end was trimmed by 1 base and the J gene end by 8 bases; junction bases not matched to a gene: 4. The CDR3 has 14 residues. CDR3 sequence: CASSIAGGHYEQFF. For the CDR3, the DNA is TGTGCCAGTAGTATAGCGGGAGGGCACTATGAGCAGTTCTTC.